This T cell receptor beta chain emerged from a study of T-cell reconstitution after alpha-beta-depleted transplantation in children. Preparation of the TCRbeta library involved a method that used unique molecular identifiers. Each CDR3 protein gets one entry after TCRdb re-called the PCR reads with MiXCR. The repertoire holds approximately 400,000 distinct CDR3 sequences, with 9.5% to 13% as singletons. This clonotype was seen a few times. Germline V gene data show CDR1 as MNHEY and CDR2 as SVGAGI. V shed 0 bases, J shed 4 bases, and the junction held 9 bases outside the gene matches. The CDR3 is 16 amino acids.

The origin of this receptor is a human donor who donated a stem cell graft to a child with acute myeloid leukemia. Sequenced material: PBMCs from the stem cell graft donor, taken from the stem cell graft. V gene TRBV6-5 combines with J gene TRBJ2-7; 7 nucleotides align to TRBD1. The DNA of the CDR3 is TGTGCCAGCAGTTACTCGAGACCCGGGACAGTTTACGAGCAGTACGTC. Translating it yields CASSYSRPGTVYEQYV.